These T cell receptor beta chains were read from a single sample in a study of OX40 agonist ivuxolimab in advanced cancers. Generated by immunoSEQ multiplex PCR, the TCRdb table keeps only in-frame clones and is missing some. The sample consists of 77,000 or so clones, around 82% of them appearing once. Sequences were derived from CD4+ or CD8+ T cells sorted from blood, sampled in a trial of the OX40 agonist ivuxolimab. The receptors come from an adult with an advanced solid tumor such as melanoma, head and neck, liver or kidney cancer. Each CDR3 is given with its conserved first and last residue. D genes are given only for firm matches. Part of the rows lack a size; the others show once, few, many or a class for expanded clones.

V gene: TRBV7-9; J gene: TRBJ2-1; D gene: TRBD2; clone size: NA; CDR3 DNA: TGTGCCAGCAGACCTAGCGGGCCCTTATACAATGAGCAGTTCTTC; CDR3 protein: CASRPSGPLYNEQFF
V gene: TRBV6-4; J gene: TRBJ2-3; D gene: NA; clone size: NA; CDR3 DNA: TGTGCCAGCAGTGACTCGCAGGGTGCAGATACGCAGTATTTT; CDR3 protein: CASSDSQGADTQYF
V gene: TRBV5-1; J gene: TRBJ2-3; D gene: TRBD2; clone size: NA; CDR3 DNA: TGCGCCAGCAGCTTGGTGCCTAGCGGGGGGCTCTACACAGATACGCAGTATTTT; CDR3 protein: CASSLVPSGGLYTDTQYF
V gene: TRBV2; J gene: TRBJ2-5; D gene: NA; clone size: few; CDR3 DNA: TGTGCCAGCTTAAGCGGGACAAAAATGGAGACCCAGTACTTC; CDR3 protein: CASLSGTKMETQYF
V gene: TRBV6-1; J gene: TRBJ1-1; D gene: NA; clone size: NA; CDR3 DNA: TGTGCCAGCAGTGTAGGCAGGACGAACACTGAAGCTTTCTTT; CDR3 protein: CASSVGRTNTEAFF
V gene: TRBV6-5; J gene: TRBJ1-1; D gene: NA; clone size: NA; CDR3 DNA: TGTGCCAGCAGTTACCTTGCCGGGGGCCGGACTGAAGCTTTCTTT; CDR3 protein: CASSYLAGGRTEAFF
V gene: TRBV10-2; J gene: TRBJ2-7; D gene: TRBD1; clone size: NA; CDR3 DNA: TGCGCCAGCAGGGAACCGGGACAGGGGAAAGAGCAGTACTTC; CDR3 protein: CASREPGQGKEQYF
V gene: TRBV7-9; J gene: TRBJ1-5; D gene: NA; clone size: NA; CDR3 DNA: TGTGCCAGCAGCTCGAGCAAATCGCCCTCCGATCAGCCCCAGCATTTT; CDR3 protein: CASSSSKSPSDQPQHF
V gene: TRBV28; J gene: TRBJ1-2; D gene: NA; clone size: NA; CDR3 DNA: TGTGCCAGCAGTTTACCTACTCTGGACAGTAACTATGGCTACACCTTC; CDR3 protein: CASSLPTLDSNYGYTF
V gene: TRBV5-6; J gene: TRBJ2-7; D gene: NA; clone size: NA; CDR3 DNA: TGTGCCAGCAGCCGGGACGTTGCCTACGAGCAGTACTTC; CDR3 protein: CASSRDVAYEQYF
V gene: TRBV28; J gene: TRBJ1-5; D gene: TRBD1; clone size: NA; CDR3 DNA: TGTGCCATGGGGACAGGGGTCAATCAGCCCCAGCATTTT; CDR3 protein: CAMGTGVNQPQHF
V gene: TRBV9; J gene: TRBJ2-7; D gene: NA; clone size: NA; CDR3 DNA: TGTGCCAGCAGCCTGAGGACAGACGCCTTAGAGCAGTACTTC; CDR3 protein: CASSLRTDALEQYF
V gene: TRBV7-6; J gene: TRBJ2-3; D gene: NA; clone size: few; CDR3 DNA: TGTGCCAGCAGCTTAGATCCCGGACTAACCCAGTATTTT; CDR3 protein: CASSLDPGLTQYF
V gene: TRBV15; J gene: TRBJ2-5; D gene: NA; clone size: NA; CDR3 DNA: TGTGCCACCAGGACCCCAGGGGCCGAGACCCAGTACTTC; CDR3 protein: CATRTPGAETQYF
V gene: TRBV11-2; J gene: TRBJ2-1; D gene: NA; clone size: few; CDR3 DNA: TGTGCCAGCAGCTTGGACCGGGACCGTTTTGAGTTCTTC; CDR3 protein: CASSLDRDRFEFF
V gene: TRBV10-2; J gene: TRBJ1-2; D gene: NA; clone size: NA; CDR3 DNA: TGCGCCAGCAGTGAGTCGGGGCCAAAGAACTATGGCTACACCTTC; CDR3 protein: CASSESGPKNYGYTF
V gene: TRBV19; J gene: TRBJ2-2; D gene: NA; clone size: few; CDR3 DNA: TGTGCCACCCAACTATCTCATGGCACCGGGGAGCTGTTTTTT; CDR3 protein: CATQLSHGTGELFF
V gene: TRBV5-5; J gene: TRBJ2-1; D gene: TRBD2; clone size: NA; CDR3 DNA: TGTGCCAGCAGCCCACGGACTAGCGGGGGGGTTTACAATGAGCAGTTCTTC; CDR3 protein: CASSPRTSGGVYNEQFF
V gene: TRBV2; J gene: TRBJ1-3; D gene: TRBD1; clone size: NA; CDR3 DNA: TGTGCCAGCAGGCAGGGGGCTGGAAACACCATATATTTT; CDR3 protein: CASRQGAGNTIYF
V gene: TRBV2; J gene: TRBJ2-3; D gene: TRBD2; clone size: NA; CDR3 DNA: TGTGCCAGCACAAGGCTAGCGGGGGGCACAGATACGCAGTATTTT; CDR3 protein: CASTRLAGGTDTQYF
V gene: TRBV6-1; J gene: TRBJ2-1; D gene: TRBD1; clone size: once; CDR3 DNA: TGTGCCATCCGGGACAGCTCCTACAATGAGCAGTTCTTC; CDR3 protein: CAIRDSSYNEQFF
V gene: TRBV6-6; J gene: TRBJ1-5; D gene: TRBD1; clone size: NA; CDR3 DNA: TGTGCCAGCAGTCCCCGGGCAGGGGGCCTCCAGCCCCAGCATTTT; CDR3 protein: CASSPRAGGLQPQHF
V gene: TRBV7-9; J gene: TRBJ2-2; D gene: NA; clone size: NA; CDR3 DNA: TGTGCCAGCAGCTTTTGGACTGAGACCAGGGAGCTGTTTTTT; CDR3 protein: CASSFWTETRELFF
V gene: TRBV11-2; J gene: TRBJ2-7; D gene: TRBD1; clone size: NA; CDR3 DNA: TGTGCCAGCAATTCTCTAGGGACAGGCTCCTACGAGCAGTACTTC; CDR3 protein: CASNSLGTGSYEQYF
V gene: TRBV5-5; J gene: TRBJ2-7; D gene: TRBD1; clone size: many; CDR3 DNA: TGTGCCAGCAGTGAGGGGGACAGGGCCCACTGGGAGCAGTACTTC; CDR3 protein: CASSEGDRAHWEQYF
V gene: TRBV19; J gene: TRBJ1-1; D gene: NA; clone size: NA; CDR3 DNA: TGTGCCAGTAGGATCGGTGACCGTAACACTGAAGCTTTCTTT; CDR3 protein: CASRIGDRNTEAFF
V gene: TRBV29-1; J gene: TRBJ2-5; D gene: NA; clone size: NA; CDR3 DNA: TGCAGCGTTGAACCGGGGTCCGAGACCCAGTACTTC; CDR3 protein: CSVEPGSETQYF
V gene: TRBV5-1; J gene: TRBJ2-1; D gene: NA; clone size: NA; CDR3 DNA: TGCGCCAGCAGCCTGACGGGAGTTAGCTCCTACAATGAGCAGTTCTTC; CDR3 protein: CASSLTGVSSYNEQFF
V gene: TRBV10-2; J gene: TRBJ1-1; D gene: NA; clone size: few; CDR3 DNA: TGCGCCAGCAGTAATCACAGGGAGTCGACTGAAGCTTTCTTT; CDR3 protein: CASSNHRESTEAFF
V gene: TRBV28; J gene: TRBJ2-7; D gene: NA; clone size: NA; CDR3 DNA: TGTGCCAGCAGTATCCACGGGCCCTCAGGGGCTTACGAGCAGTACTTC; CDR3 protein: CASSIHGPSGAYEQYF
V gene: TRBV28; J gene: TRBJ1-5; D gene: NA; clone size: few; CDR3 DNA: TGTGCCTGCTCCCTTGAGTGGGGGGCGGTAGGTCAGCCCCAGCATTTT; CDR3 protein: CACSLEWGAVGQPQHF
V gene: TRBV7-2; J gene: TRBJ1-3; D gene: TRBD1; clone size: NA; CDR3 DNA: TGTGCCAGCAGCAACCGGGACAGCTCTGGAAACACCATATATTTT; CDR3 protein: CASSNRDSSGNTIYF
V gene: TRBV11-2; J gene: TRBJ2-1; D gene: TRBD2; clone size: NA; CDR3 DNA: TGTGCCAGCAGCTCGAGGACTAGCGGGAGGGCCGTCAATGAGCAGTTCTTC; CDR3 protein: CASSSRTSGRAVNEQFF
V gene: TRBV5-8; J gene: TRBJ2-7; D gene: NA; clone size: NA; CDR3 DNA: TGTGCCAGCAGCCGCGGGCCAACCTACGAGCAGTACTTC; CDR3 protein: CASSRGPTYEQYF
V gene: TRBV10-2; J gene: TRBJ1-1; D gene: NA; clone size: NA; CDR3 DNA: TGCGCCAGCAGTCGAACCGGCCGCCGGGACATGAACACTGAAGCTTTCTTT; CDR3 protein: CASSRTGRRDMNTEAFF
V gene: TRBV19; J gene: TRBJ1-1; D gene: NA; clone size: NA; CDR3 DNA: TGTGCCAGCGGGAGGCCTTCTACTGAAGCTTTCTTT; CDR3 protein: CASGRPSTEAFF
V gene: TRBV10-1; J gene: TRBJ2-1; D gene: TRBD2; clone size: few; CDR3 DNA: TGCGCCAGCAGTCGAGCGGGGGGGCCTAGGTCCTACAATGAGCAGTTCTTC; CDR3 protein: CASSRAGGPRSYNEQFF
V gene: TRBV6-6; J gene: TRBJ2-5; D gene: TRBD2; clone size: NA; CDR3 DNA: TGTGCCAGCAGCTTTAGCGGGGGGGCAGAGACCCAGTACTTC; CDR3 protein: CASSFSGGAETQYF
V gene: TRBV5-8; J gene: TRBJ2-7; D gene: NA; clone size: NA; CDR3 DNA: TGTGCCAGCAGCTTGTCCTGGATAGGAGACCGCAGCCGATACGAGCAGTACTTC; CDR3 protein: CASSLSWIGDRSRYEQYF
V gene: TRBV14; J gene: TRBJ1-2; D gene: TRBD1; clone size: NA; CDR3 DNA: TGTGCCAGCAGCCAAGACCTGGGGGACAGAGGGGGACAGGAGAACTATGGCTACACCTTC; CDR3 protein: CASSQDLGDRGGQENYGYTF
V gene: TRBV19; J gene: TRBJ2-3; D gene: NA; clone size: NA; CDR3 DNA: TGTGCCAGTAGTCCCCAAAAGACTTCCCCCACAGATACGCAGTATTTT; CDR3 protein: CASSPQKTSPTDTQYF
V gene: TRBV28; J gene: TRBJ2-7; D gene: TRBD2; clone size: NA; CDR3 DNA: TGTGCCAGCAGTTCCCGGACTAGCGCTCTCTACGAGCAGTACTTC; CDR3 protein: CASSSRTSALYEQYF
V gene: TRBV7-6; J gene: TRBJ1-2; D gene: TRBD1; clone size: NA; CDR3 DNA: TGTGCCAGCAGCCCCCGACAGGGTAACAACTATGGCTACACCTTC; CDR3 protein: CASSPRQGNNYGYTF
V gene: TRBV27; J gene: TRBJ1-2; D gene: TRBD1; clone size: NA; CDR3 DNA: TGTGCCAGCAGTCCGTCCCGGGACAGGGGGCAGTCCTATGGCTACACCTTC; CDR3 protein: CASSPSRDRGQSYGYTF
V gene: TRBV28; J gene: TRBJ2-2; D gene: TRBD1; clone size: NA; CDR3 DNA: TGTGCCAGCAGTTTACTAAACAGGGGGCGGGCCGGGGAGCTGTTTTTT; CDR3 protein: CASSLLNRGRAGELFF